Below are 14 T cell receptor beta chains sequenced from a single sample in a study of shared clonotypes between healthy human individuals. TCRdb's table, derived via immunoSEQ multiplex PCR, lists solely in-frame clones and lacks some. The table records some 1,100,000 clones, 70% to 80% of them present only once. The source material was memory CD4+ T cells from PBMCs. Subset specified: CD45RA-negative fraction. The source is a man aged 18 to 29 in good health. Some clones in this sample may be carry-over from other donors' samples.

The CDR3 DNA is TGTGCCAGCAGCTGGATCGAGAATCAGCCCCAGCATTTT. Amino acids: CASSWIENQPQHF. The rearrangement links TRBV7-2 to TRBJ1-5; D gene unclear. CDR1 is SGHTA, CDR2 FQGNSA, per germline. Trimming took 4 bases from V and 4 from J, leaving 8 bases between them. CDR3 size: 13 residues.

The table lists this clone with a count of one. The J gene is TRBJ1-3, the V gene TRBV5-1, with unresolved D. CDR3 size: 14 residues. The germline V gene encodes CDR1 SGHRS and CDR2 YFSETQ. V was cut by 4 bases and J by 0 bases, with 8 bases left in between. CDR3 in DNA: TGCGCCAGCAGCATTGGCCACTCTGGAAACACCATATATTTT. Residues: CASSIGHSGNTIYF.

The chain carries TRBV6-1 and TRBJ2-2; D is unclear. Germline V CDR1 and CDR2: MNHNS, SASEGT. The CDR3 has 14 amino acids. Trimming pared 3 bases from V and 0 bases from J, leaving 5 bases between. CDR3 residues: CASSEGTNTGELFF. The CDR3 DNA reads as TGTGCCAGCAGTGAGGGGACGAACACCGGGGAGCTGTTTTTT.

The gene calls are TRBV2 and TRBJ2-6; D gene unclear. This CDR3 is built from 16 residues. V dropped 11 bases and J dropped 0 bases, with 17 bases sitting between them. The germline CDR1 and CDR2 sequences are SNHLY and FYNNEI. CDR3 residues: CALPAGDSSGANVLTF. CDR3 sequence (DNA): TGTGCCTTACCCGCCGGTGACTCCTCTGGGGCCAACGTCCTGACTTTC.

J is TRBJ1-1 and V is TRBV7-2; possibly TRBD1 for D (6 bases). This CDR3 is built from 15 residues. The V and J ends lost 1 base and 3 bases respectively, with 12 bases between them. Per the germline V gene, CDR1 is SGHTA and CDR2 is FQGNSA. This CDR3 reads CASSLEAGVHTEAFF. The CDR3 DNA sequence: TGTGCCAGCAGCTTAGAGGCAGGGGTACACACTGAAGCTTTCTTT.

The V call is TRBV7-7, the J call TRBJ2-1; D unclear. The CDR3 is made up of 14 amino acids. CDR1 is SSHAT and CDR2 is FNYEAQ in the germline V gene (reference sequence). Trimming left V 5 bases short and J 8 bases short, with 16 bases between. In nucleotides, the CDR3 is TGTGCCAGCAGCAAGCAGAAGGGAAGCGATGAGCAGTTCTTC. This encodes CASSKQKGSDEQFF.

J is TRBJ1-1 and V is TRBV2; D remains unclear. The CDR3 consists of 13 residues. Trimming took 2 bases from V and 7 from J, leaving 11 bases between them. Germline V gene sequence: CDR1 SNHLY, CDR2 FYNNEI. CDR3 loop: CASSEQAGSEAFF. CDR3 bases: TGTGCCAGCAGTGAACAGGCAGGTAGTGAAGCTTTCTTT.

The chain employs TRBV11-2 and TRBJ2-2; D might be TRBD2 (6 bases). V shed 5 bases and J shed 9 bases, with 16 bases lying between them. This CDR3 has 14 amino acids. Germline lookup yields CDR1 SGHAT and CDR2 FQNNGV. The CDR3 loop reads CASSTGLGGRELFF. CDR3 DNA sequence: TGTGCCAGCAGCACAGGTTTGGGAGGCCGGGAGCTGTTTTTT.

This clone has only a few counts. The V call is TRBV2, the J call TRBJ1-1; TRBD1 is a possible D gene (5 bases). This CDR3 spans 12 amino acids. V dropped 6 bases and J dropped 11 bases, with 16 bases sitting between them. Germline CDR1 is SNHLY and CDR2 is FYNNEI. CDR3 coding DNA: TGTGCCAGCAGCCTACAGGACCTGGGGGCTTTCTTT. Protein sequence: CASSLQDLGAFF.

This clone was seen once. The chain couples TRBV11-2 to TRBJ2-1; D remains ambiguous. Looked up from germline, CDR1 is SGHAT and CDR2 is FQNNGV. This CDR3 region has 15 residues. Trimming took 1 base from V and 10 from J, leaving 17 bases between them. The CDR3 DNA follows: TGTGCCAGCAGCTTAGCCGGTGGGGTAATAGGGGAGCAGTTCTTC. As protein: CASSLAGGVIGEQFF. The full variable domain, in which reference TRBV11-2 and TRBJ2-1 provide the parts outside the CDR3, is EAGVAQSPRYKIIEKRQSVAFWCNPISGHATLYWYQQILGQGPKLLIQFQNNGVVDDSQLPKDRFSAERLKGVDSTLKIQPAKLEDSAVYLCASSLAGGVIGEQFFGPGTRLTVL.

CDR3 nucleotides: TGCAGCGCCGGATTAGGGATGAACACTGAAGCTTTCTTT. This translates into CSAGLGMNTEAFF. The chain couples TRBV29-1 to TRBJ1-1; D not resolved. Germline V gene lookup returns CDR1 SQVTM and CDR2 ANQGSEA. The CDR3 spans 13 residues. Trimming shortened V by 7 bases and J by 0 bases, and 12 bases separated the two germline ends.

The rearrangement links TRBV5-1 to TRBJ2-5; 12 bases are shared with TRBD2. Trimming cost V 0 bases and J 3 bases; bases outside gene matches: 3. The length of the CDR3 is 16 residues. The germline V gene has CDR1 SGHRS and CDR2 YFSETQ. CDR3 protein: CASSLELAGGKETQYF. CDR3 in DNA: TGCGCCAGCAGCTTGGAACTAGCGGGAGGAAAAGAGACCCAGTACTTC.

The chain links TRBV11-2 to TRBJ2-7, with 7 bases identical to TRBD2. The CDR3 has 14 residues. Germline CDR1 SGHAT, CDR2 FQNNGV. The J segment lost 3 bases and the V segment lost 3 bases, leaving 5 bases of the junction unmatched. CDR3 nucleotide sequence: TGTGCCAGCAGCTTGGGAGCGGGATACTACGAGCAGTACTTC. This translates into CASSLGAGYYEQYF. The full variable domain, rest sourced from reference TRBV11-2 and TRBJ2-7, is EAGVAQSPRYKIIEKRQSVAFWCNPISGHATLYWYQQILGQGPKLLIQFQNNGVVDDSQLPKDRFSAERLKGVDSTLKIQPAKLEDSAVYLCASSLGAGYYEQYFGPGTRLTVT.

This clone was seen more than once but under ten times. The J gene is TRBJ1-2, the V gene TRBV4-1, with TRBD1 as a possible D gene (5 bases). Trimming cost V 4 bases and J 8 bases, with 20 bases left between them. Per germline, CDR1 MGHRA and CDR2 YSYEKL. The CDR3 runs to 15 residues. This CDR3 reads CASSPIGAGIRGYTF. The CDR3, as DNA: TGCGCCAGCAGCCCCATAGGGGCAGGGATTCGAGGCTACACCTTC.